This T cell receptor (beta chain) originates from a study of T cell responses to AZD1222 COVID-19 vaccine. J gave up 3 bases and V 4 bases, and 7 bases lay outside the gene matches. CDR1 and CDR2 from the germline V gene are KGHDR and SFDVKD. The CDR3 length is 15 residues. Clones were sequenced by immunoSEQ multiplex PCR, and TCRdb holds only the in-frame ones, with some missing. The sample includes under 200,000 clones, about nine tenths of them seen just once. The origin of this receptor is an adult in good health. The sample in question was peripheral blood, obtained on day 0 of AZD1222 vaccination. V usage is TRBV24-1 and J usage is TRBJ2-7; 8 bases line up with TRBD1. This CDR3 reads CATSDTGTGDYEQYF. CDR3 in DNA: TGTGCCACCAGTGACACCGGGACAGGAGACTACGAGCAGTACTTC.